The T cell receptor beta chain under discussion was sequenced for a study of T cells in Graves' hyperthyroidism and ophthalmopathy. About the research overall: Peripheral blood samples were taken at initial diagnosis, prior to any treatment. Study-wide results and limits: Ophthalmopathy cases were set apart from stable hyperthyroidism by a 13 V-J model. With a median lead of around 5.9 months before onset, the model predicted ophthalmopathy.

CDR1 SSHAT and CDR2 FNYEAQ come from the germline V gene (reference sequence). V lost 1 base and J lost 6; bases outside the gene matches: 3. The CDR3 has 15 residues. Note on this clonotype: The antigen remains unidentified.

The study excluded patients with uncontrolled infection, other autoimmune disease, pregnancy or lactation. The investigators amplified TCR beta CDR3 regions from RNA transcripts. TCR CDR3 underwent first-round RT-PCR with the HTBI primer set. TCRdb passed the multiplex PCR reads through MiXCR, listing each CDR3 protein once. This sample carries about 550,000 distinct CDR3 sequences, less than 25% of them seen once, and the ten largest clones take about 25%. This TCR derives from a man in his late teens or twenties with Graves' hyperthyroidism. Source material: blood. The chain is built from TRBV7-7 and TRBJ1-6; TRBD1 agrees at 7 bases. CDR3 amino acids: CASSLGRGPNSPLHF. Here the CDR3 DNA reads TGTGCCAGCAGCTTAGGAAGGGGGCCTAATTCACCCCTCCACTTT.